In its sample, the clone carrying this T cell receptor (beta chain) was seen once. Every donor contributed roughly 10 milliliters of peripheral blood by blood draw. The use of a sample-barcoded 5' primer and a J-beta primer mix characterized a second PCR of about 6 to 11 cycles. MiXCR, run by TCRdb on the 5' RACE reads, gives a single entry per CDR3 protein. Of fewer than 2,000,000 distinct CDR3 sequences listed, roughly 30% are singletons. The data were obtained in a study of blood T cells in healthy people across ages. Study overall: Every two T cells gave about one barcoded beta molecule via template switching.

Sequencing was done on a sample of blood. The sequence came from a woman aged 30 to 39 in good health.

CDR3 sequence: CSARVSSGGRDEQYF. Here the CDR3 DNA reads TGCAGTGCTAGAGTCTCTAGCGGGGGCCGAGACGAGCAGTACTTC. The chain joins TRBV20-1 to TRBJ2-5; 10 bases map to TRBD2. With the DNA end fitting TRBJ2-7 better, the J assignment may be wrong. Germline values: CDR1 DFQATT, CDR2 SNEGSKA (reference sequence). This CDR3 has 15 residues.